The clone carrying this T cell receptor (beta chain) was observed a single time. The data belong to a study of blood T cell repertoires in COVID-19. Study in general: COVID-19 samples from acute and convalescent phases originated in the United States, Italy and Spain.

CDR1 is ENHRY and CDR2 is SYGVKD in the germline V gene. The CDR3 length is 16 residues. V trimming: 6 bases; J trimming: 7 bases; junction bases outside the gene matches: 10. Enrollment of patients from Seattle took place during active infection, with longitudinal follow-up. Under the authors' procedure: Estimation of nucleated cell counts was performed using reference gene primer amplification. Profiling relied on immunoSEQ multiplex PCR, and the TCRdb table lists in-frame clones only, not all of them. The V and J calls and clone size come from that table; D and trimming were worked out from the DNA. This table has roughly 120,000 clones, around 83% appearing once.

The TCR was taken from a woman aged 55-69 years with COVID-19, enrolled during active disease. V is TRBV10-3 and J is TRBJ1-4; 11 nucleotides align to TRBD1. The sequencing sample was made of peripheral blood. CDR3 nucleotides: TGTGCCATCAGCTCAGGACAGGGGGCAGTAGGTGAAAAACTGTTTTTT. Its protein product is CAISSGQGAVGEKLFF.